This TCR beta chain was profiled in a study of control samples from healthy donors and cancer patients. This CDR3 has 13 amino acids. V lost 5 bases, J lost 2 bases, and 2 bases stayed unmatched. From germline, CDR1 is MNHEY and CDR2 SVGAGI. Only in-frame clones appear in the TCRdb table, and some are missing; sequencing was by immunoSEQ multiplex PCR. The sample carries under 150,000 clones, roughly 90% recorded once. Sequencing was carried out using PBMCs. This chain connects TRBV6-5 to TRBJ1-2, with 7 bases lining up with TRBD1. The source is a middle-aged man with head and neck cancer. CDR3 loop: CASSRTGNYGYTF. Here the CDR3 DNA reads TGTGCCAGCAGTCGGACAGGCAACTATGGCTACACCTTC.